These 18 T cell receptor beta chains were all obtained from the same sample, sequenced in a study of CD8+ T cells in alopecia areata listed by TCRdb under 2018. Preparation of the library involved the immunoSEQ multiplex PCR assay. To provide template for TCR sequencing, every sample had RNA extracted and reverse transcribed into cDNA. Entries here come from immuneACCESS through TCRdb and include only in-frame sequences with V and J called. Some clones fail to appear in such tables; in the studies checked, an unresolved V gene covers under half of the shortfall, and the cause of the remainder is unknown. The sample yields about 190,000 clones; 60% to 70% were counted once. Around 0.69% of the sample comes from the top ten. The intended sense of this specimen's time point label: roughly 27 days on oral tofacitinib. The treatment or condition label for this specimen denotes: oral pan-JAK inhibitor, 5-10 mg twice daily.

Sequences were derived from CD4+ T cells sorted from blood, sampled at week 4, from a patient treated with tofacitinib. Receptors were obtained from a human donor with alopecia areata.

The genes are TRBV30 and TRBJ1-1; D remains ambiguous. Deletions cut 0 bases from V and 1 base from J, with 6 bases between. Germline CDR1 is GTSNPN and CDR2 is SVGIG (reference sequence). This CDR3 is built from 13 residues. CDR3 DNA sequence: TGTGCCTGGAGTGTAAGAGAGAACACTGAAGCTTTCTTT. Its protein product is CAWSVRENTEAFF.

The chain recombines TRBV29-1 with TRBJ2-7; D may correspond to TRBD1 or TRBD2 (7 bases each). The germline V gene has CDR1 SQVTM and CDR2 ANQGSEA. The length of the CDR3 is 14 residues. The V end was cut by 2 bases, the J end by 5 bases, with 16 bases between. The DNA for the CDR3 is TGCAGCGTTGAAATAACAGGGGCGGGGGACGAGCAGTACTTC. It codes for CSVEITGAGDEQYF.

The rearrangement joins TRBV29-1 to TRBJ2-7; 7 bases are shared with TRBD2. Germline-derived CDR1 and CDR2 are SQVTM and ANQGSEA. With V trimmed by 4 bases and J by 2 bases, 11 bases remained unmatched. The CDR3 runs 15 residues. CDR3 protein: CSVVITGTKPYEQYF. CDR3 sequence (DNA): TGCAGCGTTGTAATTACCGGGACTAAACCCTACGAGCAGTACTTC.

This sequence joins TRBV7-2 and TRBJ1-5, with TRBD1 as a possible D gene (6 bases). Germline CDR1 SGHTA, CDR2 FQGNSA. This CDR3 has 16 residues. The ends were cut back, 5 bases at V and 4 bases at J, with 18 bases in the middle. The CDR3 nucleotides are TGTGCCAGCAGCCCCCGGGGGCAGATTGTAAATCAGCCCCAGCATTTT. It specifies CASSPRGQIVNQPQHF.

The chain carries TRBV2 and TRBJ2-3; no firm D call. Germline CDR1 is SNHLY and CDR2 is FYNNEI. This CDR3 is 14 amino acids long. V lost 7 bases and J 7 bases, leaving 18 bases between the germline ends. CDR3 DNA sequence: TGTGCCAGCACCCCCGCCCAGGTGGGGAATACGCAGTATTTT. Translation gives CASTPAQVGNTQYF.

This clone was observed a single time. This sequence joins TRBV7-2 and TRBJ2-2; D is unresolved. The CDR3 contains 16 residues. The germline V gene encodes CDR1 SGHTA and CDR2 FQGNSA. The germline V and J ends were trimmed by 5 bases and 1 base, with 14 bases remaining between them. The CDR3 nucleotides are TGTGCCAGCAGCCCTGGCCCCACGGGGAACACCGGGGAGCTGTTTTTT. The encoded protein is CASSPGPTGNTGELFF.

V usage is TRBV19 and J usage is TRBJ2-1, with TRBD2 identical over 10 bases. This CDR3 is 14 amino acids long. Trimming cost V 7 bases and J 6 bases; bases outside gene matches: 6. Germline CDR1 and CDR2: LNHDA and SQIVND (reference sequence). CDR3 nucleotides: TGTGCCAGTAAAACTAGCGGGAATACCAATGAGCAGTTCTTC. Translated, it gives CASKTSGNTNEQFF.

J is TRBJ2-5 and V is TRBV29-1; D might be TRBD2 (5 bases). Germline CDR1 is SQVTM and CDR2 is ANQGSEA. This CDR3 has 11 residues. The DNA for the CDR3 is TGCAGTGGAGGCTCGAAAGAGACCCAGTACTTC. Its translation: CSGGSKETQYF.

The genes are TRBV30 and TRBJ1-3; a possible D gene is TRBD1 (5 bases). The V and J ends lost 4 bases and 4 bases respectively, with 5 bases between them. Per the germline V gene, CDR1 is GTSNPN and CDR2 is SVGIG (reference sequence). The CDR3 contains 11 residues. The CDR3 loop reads CAWNRGNTIYF. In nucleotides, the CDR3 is TGTGCCTGGAACAGGGGAAACACCATATATTTT.

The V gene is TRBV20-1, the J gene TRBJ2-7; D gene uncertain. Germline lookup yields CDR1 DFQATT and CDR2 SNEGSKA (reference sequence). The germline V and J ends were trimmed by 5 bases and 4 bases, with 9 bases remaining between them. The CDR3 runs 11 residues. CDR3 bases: TGCAGTGCTCGCCCCGGTTACGAGCAGTACTTC. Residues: CSARPGYEQYF.

The CDR3 bases are TGTGCCAGCAGCTTAGTAGCTAACTATGGCTACACCTTC. Residues: CASSLVANYGYTF. The rearrangement uses TRBV11-2 and TRBJ1-2; no clear D gene. Trimming shortened V by 1 base and J by 0 bases, and 3 bases separated the two germline ends. Per germline, CDR1 SGHAT and CDR2 FQNNGV. The CDR3 length is 13 residues.

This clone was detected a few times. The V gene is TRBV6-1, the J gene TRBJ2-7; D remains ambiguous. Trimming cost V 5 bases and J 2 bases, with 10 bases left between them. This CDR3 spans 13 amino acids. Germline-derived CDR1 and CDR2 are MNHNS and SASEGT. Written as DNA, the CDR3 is TGTGCCAGCAGTTGGTCATTGGCCTACGAGCAGTACTTC. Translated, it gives CASSWSLAYEQYF.

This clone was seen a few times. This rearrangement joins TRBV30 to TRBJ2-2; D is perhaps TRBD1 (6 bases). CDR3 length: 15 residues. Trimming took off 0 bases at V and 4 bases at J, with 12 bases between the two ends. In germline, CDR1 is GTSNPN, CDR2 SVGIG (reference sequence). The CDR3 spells CAWSVTGIRTGELFF. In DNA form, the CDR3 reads TGTGCCTGGAGTGTCACAGGGATCCGCACCGGGGAGCTGTTTTTT.

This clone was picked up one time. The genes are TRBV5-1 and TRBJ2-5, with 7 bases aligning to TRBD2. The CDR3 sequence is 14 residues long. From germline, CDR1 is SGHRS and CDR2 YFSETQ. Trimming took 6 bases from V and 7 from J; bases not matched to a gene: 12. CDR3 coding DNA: TGCGCCAGCACTCTCGGACTAGGGAACCGGACCCAGTACTTC. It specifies CASTLGLGNRTQYF.

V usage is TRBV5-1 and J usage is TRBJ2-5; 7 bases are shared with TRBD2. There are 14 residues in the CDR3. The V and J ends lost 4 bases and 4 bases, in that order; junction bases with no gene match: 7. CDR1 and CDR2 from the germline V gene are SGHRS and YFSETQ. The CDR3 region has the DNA TGCGCCAGCAGCGCGGCTAGCGGAGGAGAGACCCAGTACTTC. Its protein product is CASSAASGGETQYF.

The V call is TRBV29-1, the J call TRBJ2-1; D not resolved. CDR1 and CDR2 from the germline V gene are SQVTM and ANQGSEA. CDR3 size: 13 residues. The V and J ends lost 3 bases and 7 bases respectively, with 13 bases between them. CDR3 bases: TGCAGCGTTGATATGAGACCTAGGAATGAGCAGTTCTTC. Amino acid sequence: CSVDMRPRNEQFF.

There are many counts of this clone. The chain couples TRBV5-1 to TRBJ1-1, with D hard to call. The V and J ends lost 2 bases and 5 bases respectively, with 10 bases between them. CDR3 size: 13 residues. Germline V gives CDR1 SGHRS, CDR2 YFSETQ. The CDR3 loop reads CASSFQRRTEAFF. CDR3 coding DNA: TGCGCCAGCAGCTTCCAACGCCGGACTGAAGCTTTCTTT.

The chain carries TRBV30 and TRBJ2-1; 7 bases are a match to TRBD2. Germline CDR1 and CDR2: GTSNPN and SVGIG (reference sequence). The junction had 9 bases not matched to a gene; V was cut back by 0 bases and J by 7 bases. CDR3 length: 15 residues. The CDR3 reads CAWSVPTGAGNEQFF. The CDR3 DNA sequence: TGTGCCTGGAGTGTACCTACGGGAGCGGGAAATGAGCAGTTCTTC.